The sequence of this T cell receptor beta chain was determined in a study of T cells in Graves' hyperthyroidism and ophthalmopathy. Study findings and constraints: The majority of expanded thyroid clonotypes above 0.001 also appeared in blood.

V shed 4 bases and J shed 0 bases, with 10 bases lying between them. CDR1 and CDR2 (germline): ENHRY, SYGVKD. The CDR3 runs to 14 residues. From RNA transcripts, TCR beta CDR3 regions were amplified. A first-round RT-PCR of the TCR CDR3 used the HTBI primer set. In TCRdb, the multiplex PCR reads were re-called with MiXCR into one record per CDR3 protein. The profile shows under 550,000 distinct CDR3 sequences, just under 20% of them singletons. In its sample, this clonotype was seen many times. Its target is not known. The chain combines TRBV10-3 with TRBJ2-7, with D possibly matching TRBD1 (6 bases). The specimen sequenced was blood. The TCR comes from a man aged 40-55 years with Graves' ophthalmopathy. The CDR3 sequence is CAISGQDSSYEQYF. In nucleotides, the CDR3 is TGTGCCATCAGTGGACAGGATAGCTCCTACGAGCAGTACTTC.